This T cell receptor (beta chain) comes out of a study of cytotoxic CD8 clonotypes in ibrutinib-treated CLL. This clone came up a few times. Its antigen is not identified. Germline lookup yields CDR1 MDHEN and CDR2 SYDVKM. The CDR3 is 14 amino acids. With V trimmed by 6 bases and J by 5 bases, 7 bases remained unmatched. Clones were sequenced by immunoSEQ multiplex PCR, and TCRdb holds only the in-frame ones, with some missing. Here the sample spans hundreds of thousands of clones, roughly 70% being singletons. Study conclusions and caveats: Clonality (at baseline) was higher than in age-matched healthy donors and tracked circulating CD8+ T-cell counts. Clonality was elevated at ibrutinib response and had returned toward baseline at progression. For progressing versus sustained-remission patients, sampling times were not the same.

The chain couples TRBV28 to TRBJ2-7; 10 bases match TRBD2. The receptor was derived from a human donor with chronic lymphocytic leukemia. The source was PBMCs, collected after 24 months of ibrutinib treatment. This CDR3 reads CASSGLAVLHEQYF. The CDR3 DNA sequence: TGTGCCAGCAGCGGACTAGCGGTACTCCACGAGCAGTACTTC.